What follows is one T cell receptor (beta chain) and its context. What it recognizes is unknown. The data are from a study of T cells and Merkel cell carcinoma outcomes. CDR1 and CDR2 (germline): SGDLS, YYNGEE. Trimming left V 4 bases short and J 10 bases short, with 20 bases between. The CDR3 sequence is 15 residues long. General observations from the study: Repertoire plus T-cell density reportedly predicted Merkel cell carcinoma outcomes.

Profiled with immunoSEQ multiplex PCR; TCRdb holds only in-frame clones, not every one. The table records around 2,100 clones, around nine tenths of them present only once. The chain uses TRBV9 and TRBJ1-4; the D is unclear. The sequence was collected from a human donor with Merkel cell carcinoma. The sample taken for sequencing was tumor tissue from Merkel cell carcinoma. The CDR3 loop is CASSPSQDWTGKLFF. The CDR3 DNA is TGTGCCAGCAGCCCCAGTCAGGACTGGACTGGAAAACTGTTTTTT.